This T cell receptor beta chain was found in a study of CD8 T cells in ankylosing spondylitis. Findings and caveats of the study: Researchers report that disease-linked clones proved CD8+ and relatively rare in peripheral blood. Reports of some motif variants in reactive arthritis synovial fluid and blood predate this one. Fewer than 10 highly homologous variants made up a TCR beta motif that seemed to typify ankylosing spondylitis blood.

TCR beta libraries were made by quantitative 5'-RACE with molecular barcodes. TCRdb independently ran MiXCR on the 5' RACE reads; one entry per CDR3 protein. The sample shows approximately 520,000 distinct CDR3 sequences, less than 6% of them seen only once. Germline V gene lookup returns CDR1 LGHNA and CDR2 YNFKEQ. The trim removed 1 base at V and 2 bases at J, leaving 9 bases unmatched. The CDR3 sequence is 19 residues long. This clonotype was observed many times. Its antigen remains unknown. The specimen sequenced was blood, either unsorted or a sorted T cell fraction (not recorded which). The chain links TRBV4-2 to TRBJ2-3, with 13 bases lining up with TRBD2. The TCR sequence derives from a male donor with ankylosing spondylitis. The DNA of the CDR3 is TGTGCCAGCAGCCAAGCGGCGACTAGCGGGGGGACCAACACAGATACGCAGTATTTT. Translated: CASSQAATSGGTNTDTQYF.